The T cell receptor beta chain under discussion was sequenced for a study of blood T cell repertoires in COVID-19. About the study: Collection of acute and convalescent COVID-19 samples took place in the United States, Italy and Spain. T cells, B-cell-depleted T cells, or PBMCs provided the cDNA or gDNA that served as material.

Trimming removed 4 bases from V and 7 bases from J, with 11 bases in between. The germline V gene encodes CDR1 LGHDT and CDR2 YNNKEL (reference sequence). The CDR3 sequence is 13 residues long. Original handling: Estimation of nucleated cell counts relied on the amplification of reference gene primers. The table came from immunoSEQ multiplex PCR; TCRdb's copy has only in-frame clones and leaves some out. V, J and clone size derive from that table, while D and trimming were established from the DNA sequence. The sample has about 160,000 clones; about four fifths are singletons. The J gene is TRBJ2-1, the V gene TRBV3-1 (or the pseudogene TRBV3-2); no firm D call. Sequencing used peripheral blood. The TCR sequence derives from an older man who had recovered from COVID-19. CDR3 in amino acids: CASSLSSRNEQFF. The CDR3 DNA is TGTGCCAGCAGCCTATCATCTCGGAATGAGCAGTTCTTC.